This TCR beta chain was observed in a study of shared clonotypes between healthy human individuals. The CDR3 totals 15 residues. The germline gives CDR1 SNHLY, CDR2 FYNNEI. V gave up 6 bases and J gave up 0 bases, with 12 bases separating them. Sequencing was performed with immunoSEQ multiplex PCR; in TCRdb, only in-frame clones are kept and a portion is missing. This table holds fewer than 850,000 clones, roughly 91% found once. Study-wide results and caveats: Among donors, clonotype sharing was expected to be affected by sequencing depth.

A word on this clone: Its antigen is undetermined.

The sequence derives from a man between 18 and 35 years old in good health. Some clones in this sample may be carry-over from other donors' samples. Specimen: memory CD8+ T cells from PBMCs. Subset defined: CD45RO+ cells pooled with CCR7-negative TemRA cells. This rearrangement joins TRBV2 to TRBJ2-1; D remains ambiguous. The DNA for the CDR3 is TGTGCCAGCAGCGCCCGGGCGGACTCCTACAATGAGCAGTTCTTC. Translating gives CASSARADSYNEQFF.